Shown below are 29 T cell receptor beta chains from a single sample sequenced in a study of neoadjuvant nivolumab and ipilimumab in lung cancer. The method was immunoSEQ multiplex PCR; TCRdb's version includes in-frame clones alone and lacks a portion of them. Counted here are 8,800 or so clones, approximately 80% occurring once; the ten biggest clones make up about 3.2%. The sequencing here drew on tumor tissue, taken after neoadjuvant nivolumab, alone or with ipilimumab, at or shortly before surgery. Source of these receptors: an adult with non-small cell lung cancer.

This clone was seen only a few times. This rearrangement joins TRBV13 to TRBJ2-1, with a tentative D call TRBD1 (5 bases). Between the trimmed V and J ends, which lost 3 bases and 1 base, there was a span of 10 bases. Per germline, CDR1 PRHDT and CDR2 FYEKMQ (reference sequence). The CDR3 contains 15 residues. CDR3 sequence (DNA): TGTGCCAGCAGCTTCCGGCAGGGTTCCTACAATGAGCAGTTCTTC. Its protein is CASSFRQGSYNEQFF.

The CDR3 protein is CASSLSGMDLEPRPLEQYF. The CDR3 region has the DNA TGTGCCAGCAGCTTGTCAGGCATGGATTTAGAACCTCGGCCTCTCGAGCAGTACTTC. The chain combines TRBV7-8 with TRBJ2-7; D is ambiguous. V was cut by 3 bases and J by 6 bases, with 30 bases left in between. Germline-derived CDR1 and CDR2 are SGHVS and FQNEAQ. The length of the CDR3 is 19 residues. The complete variable domain, with remaining parts taken from reference TRBV7-8 and TRBJ2-7, reads GAGVSQSPRYKVAKRGQDVALRCDPISGHVSLFWYQQALGQGPEFLTYFQNEAQLDKSGLPSDRFFAERPEGSVSTLKIQRTQQEDSAVYLCASSLSGMDLEPRPLEQYFGPGTRLTVT.

CDR3 residues: CASSVGDRGNYNEQFF. The DNA for the CDR3 is TGCGCCAGCAGCGTTGGCGACAGGGGAAACTACAATGAGCAGTTCTTC. The chain recombines TRBV5-1 with TRBJ2-1; the match to TRBD1 covers 8 bases. Unmatched junction bases numbered 9, after V lost 4 bases and J lost 3 bases. This CDR3 region has 16 residues. Germline V gives CDR1 SGHRS, CDR2 YFSETQ.

The chain couples TRBV5-4 to TRBJ2-1; 7 bases map to TRBD2. Trimming cost V 3 bases and J 3 bases; bases outside gene matches: 6. There are 15 residues in the CDR3. Germline CDR1 reads SGHNT; CDR2 reads YYREEE (reference sequence). The CDR3 protein is CASSSTWEGYNEQFF. CDR3 DNA: TGTGCCAGCAGCTCTACGTGGGAGGGCTACAATGAGCAGTTCTTC.

V gene TRBV29-1 combines with J gene TRBJ2-3; the D is unclear. The CDR3 has 16 amino acids. V was cut by 5 bases and J by 1 base, with 19 bases left in between. Per the germline V gene, CDR1 is SQVTM and CDR2 is ANQGSEA. The CDR3 spells CSVKPRIDRGTDTQYF. Written as DNA, the CDR3 is TGCAGCGTTAAACCCCGTATAGATCGAGGCACAGATACGCAGTATTTT.

The chain combines TRBV6-1 with TRBJ1-1, with TRBD1 as a possible D gene (6 bases). Germline V gene lookup returns CDR1 MNHNS and CDR2 SASEGT. Trimming removed 4 bases at V and 1 base at J, with 13 bases between. This CDR3 has 15 residues. The CDR3 protein is CASSATMTGNTEAFF. CDR3 sequence (DNA): TGTGCCAGCAGTGCAACTATGACAGGGAACACTGAAGCTTTCTTT.

The chain joins TRBV6-6 to TRBJ2-6; D remains ambiguous. Germline lookup yields CDR1 MNHNY and CDR2 SVGAGI (reference sequence). V was clipped by 6 bases and J by 1 base, with 10 bases between them. The CDR3 is made up of 15 amino acids. CDR3 nucleotides: TGTGCCAGCAGAAAGGACCAGTCTGGGGCCAACGTCCTGACTTTC. This encodes CASRKDQSGANVLTF.

The chain links TRBV5-6 to TRBJ2-1; 9 bases fit TRBD2. Germline V gives CDR1 SGHDT, CDR2 YYEEEE. The CDR3 runs 17 residues. V lost 0 bases to trimming and J lost 1 base; unmatched junction nucleotides: 5. Here the CDR3 DNA reads TGTGCCAGCAGCTTGGTTTCAGCGGGAGGTTCCTACAATGAGCAGTTCTTC. It is translated as CASSLVSAGGSYNEQFF.

This clone was recorded once. V gene TRBV18 combines with J gene TRBJ2-2; the D gene is possibly TRBD2 (6 bases). The CDR3 runs 17 residues. The V gene lost 1 base and the J gene lost 0 bases, with 12 bases spanning the gap. Germline V lookup: CDR1 KGHSH, CDR2 LQKENI. The DNA for the CDR3 is TGTGCCAGCTCACCACGGGGAGGAGAACCGAACACCGGGGAGCTGTTTTTT. Amino acids: CASSPRGGEPNTGELFF.

This clone was detected a few times. The gene calls are TRBV19 and TRBJ2-7, with 14 nucleotides matching TRBD2. With V trimmed by 5 bases and J by 3 bases, 3 bases remained unmatched. CDR1 is LNHDA and CDR2 is SQIVND in the germline V gene (reference sequence). The CDR3 runs to 15 residues. CDR3 sequence: CASSPGTSGSYEQYF. DNA for the CDR3: TGTGCCAGTAGTCCCGGGACTAGCGGGAGCTACGAGCAGTACTTC.

The CDR3 DNA reads TGCGCCAGCAGCTCGGACAGGGTTTCTGGGGCCAACGTCCTGACTTTC. Its translation is CASSSDRVSGANVLTF. V usage is TRBV5-1 and J usage is TRBJ2-6; 8 nucleotides match TRBD1. J gave up 1 base and V 3 bases, and 3 bases lay outside the gene matches. Germline V gene lookup returns CDR1 SGHRS and CDR2 YFSETQ. The CDR3 has 16 amino acids.

J is TRBJ2-3 and V is TRBV5-1; TRBD1 agrees at 7 bases. V lost 3 bases and J lost 1; bases outside the gene matches: 8. The CDR3 extends over 16 amino acids. Germline V gives CDR1 SGHRS, CDR2 YFSETQ. As DNA, the CDR3 is TGCGCCAGCAGCTCAGGACAGGTTTTGGGCACAGATACGCAGTATTTT. Its protein is CASSSGQVLGTDTQYF.

This chain's CDR3 is CSVGANQPDQYF. CDR3 DNA sequence: TGCAGCGTTGGGGCTAATCAGCCCGACCAGTACTTC. This rearrangement joins TRBV29-1 to TRBJ2-5; D call uncertain. V was clipped by 4 bases and J by 10 bases, with 16 bases between them. CDR3 length: 12 residues. Germline loops: CDR1 SQVTM, CDR2 ANQGSEA.

V is TRBV7-9 and J is TRBJ2-2; perhaps TRBD1 as D (5 bases). V shed 5 bases and J shed 0 bases, with 22 bases lying between them. The germline V gene encodes CDR1 SEHNR and CDR2 FQNEAQ (reference sequence). The CDR3 is made up of 19 amino acids. The CDR3 sequence is CASSGRTIDHKSNTGELFF. The DNA of the CDR3 is TGTGCCAGCAGCGGCAGGACAATCGACCATAAATCGAACACCGGGGAGCTGTTTTTT. Filled out from reference TRBV7-9 and TRBJ2-2, the complete variable domain reads DTGVSQNPRHKITKRGQNVTFRCDPISEHNRLYWYRQTLGQGPEFLTYFQNEAQLEKSRLLSDRFSAERPKGSFSTLEIQRTEQGDSAMYLCASSGRTIDHKSNTGELFFGEGSRLTVL.

The chain combines TRBV11-1 with TRBJ2-1; 13 bases map to TRBD2. The germline gives CDR1 SGHAT, CDR2 FQDESV (reference sequence). CDR3 length equals 15 residues. V trimming: 1 base; J trimming: 6 bases; junction bases outside the gene matches: 0. In nucleotides, the CDR3 is TGTGCCAGCAGCTTAGGACTAGCGGGAGGCAATGAGCAGTTCTTC. It translates to CASSLGLAGGNEQFF.

This sequence joins TRBV5-4 and TRBJ2-5, with 8 bases fitting TRBD2. The CDR3 length is 14 residues. V lost 2 bases, J lost 2 bases, and 2 bases stayed unmatched. Germline V CDR1 and CDR2: SGHNT, YYREEE (reference sequence). The CDR3 bases are TGTGCCAGCAGCTTAGCGGGAGCTCAAGAGACCCAGTACTTC. Its protein is CASSLAGAQETQYF.

The CDR3 DNA is TGTGCCAGCAGCTTGGACTTCGACGGTGAGCAGTTCTTC. This translates into CASSLDFDGEQFF. The chain couples TRBV5-4 to TRBJ2-1; the D is unclear. The V end lost 0 bases, the J end lost 9 bases, and 10 bases lay between the germline ends. Germline CDR1 and CDR2: SGHNT and YYREEE (reference sequence). The CDR3 is 13 amino acids.

V gene TRBV5-6 combines with J gene TRBJ2-7; a possible D gene is TRBD1 (5 bases). Germline CDR1 reads SGHDT; CDR2 reads YYEEEE. V was pared by 2 bases and J by 7 bases, with 13 bases between. CDR3 length: 13 residues. CDR3 residues: CASSLIGAEEQYF. CDR3 coding DNA: TGTGCCAGCAGCTTAATTGGGGCGGAAGAGCAGTACTTC.

The CDR3 here is CASSPRTASGNVEVREQYF. In DNA form, the CDR3 reads TGTGCCAGCAGCCCCCGGACGGCTAGCGGGAACGTGGAGGTTCGCGAGCAGTACTTC. J is TRBJ2-7 and V is TRBV11-3, with 9 nucleotides matching TRBD2. Germline V gene lookup returns CDR1 SGHNT and CDR2 YENEEA. J lost 6 bases, V lost 5 bases, and 23 bases had no gene match. The CDR3 totals 19 residues. The variable domain in full, with the rest retrieved from reference TRBV11-3 and TRBJ2-7, is EAGVVQSPRYKIIEKKQPVAFWCNPISGHNTLYWYLQNLGQGPELLIRYENEEAVDDSQLPKDRFSAERLKGVDSTLKIQPAELGDSAVYLCASSPRTASGNVEVREQYFGPGTRLTVT.

This clone showed up just a few times. This rearrangement joins TRBV5-5 to TRBJ2-7; TRBD1 or TRBD2 may be the D gene (5 bases each). The CDR3 consists of 14 residues. Germline V gene data show CDR1 as SGHKS and CDR2 as YYEKEE (reference sequence). Trimming took 4 bases from V and 4 from J, leaving 15 bases between them. The CDR3 spells CASSVTGTAYEQYF. CDR3 bases: TGTGCCAGCAGCGTAACCGGGACGGCATACGAGCAGTACTTC.

DNA for the CDR3: TGCGCCAGCAGCGGAAACCCCGGACTAGCGGTTTACAATGAGCAGTTCTTC. This gives the protein CASSGNPGLAVYNEQFF. The rearrangement links TRBV5-1 to TRBJ2-1, with 10 bases fitting TRBD2. The CDR3 length is 17 residues. Germline V CDR1 and CDR2: SGHRS, YFSETQ. V shed 4 bases and J 4 bases; nucleotides not matched to a gene: 11.

In its sample, this clone was seen a few times. The rearrangement uses TRBV6-1 and TRBJ2-3; 7 nucleotides agree with TRBD1. The V gene end was trimmed by 6 bases and the J gene end by 0 bases; junction bases not matched to a gene: 6. This CDR3 is built from 15 residues. Germline-derived CDR1 and CDR2 are MNHNS and SASEGT. The CDR3 region has the DNA TGTGCCAGCAGGTACCGGGACAGAAGCACAGATACGCAGTATTTT. As protein: CASRYRDRSTDTQYF.

CDR3 coding DNA: TGTGCCAGCAGTCCACACCGTATGGGGGAGGGCAATCAGCCCCAGCATTTT. Translating it yields CASSPHRMGEGNQPQHF. The rearrangement joins TRBV27 to TRBJ1-5; tentative D call: TRBD1 (5 bases). The CDR3 extends over 17 amino acids. Germline CDR1 MNHEY, CDR2 SMNVEV (reference sequence). The V gene lost 5 bases and the J gene lost 2 bases, with 19 bases spanning the gap.

This chain joins TRBV6-5 and TRBJ2-7, with D uncertain. Germline-derived CDR1 and CDR2 are MNHEY and SVGAGI. The CDR3 length is 16 residues. With 2 bases removed from V and 3 bases from J, the gap between germline ends came to 17 bases. The CDR3 nucleotides are TGTGCCAGCAGTTACGATTCTACTACTCCGGTCTACGAGCAGTACTTC. Protein: CASSYDSTTPVYEQYF.

The chain uses TRBV7-9 and TRBJ2-1; D perhaps matches TRBD1 (6 bases). V lost 6 bases to trimming and J lost 10 bases, with 7 bases between them. The CDR3 loop spans 10 amino acids. CDR1 is SEHNR and CDR2 is FQNEAQ in the germline V gene (reference sequence). DNA of the CDR3: TGTGCCAGCAGTGGGACAGAGCAGTTCTTC. This encodes CASSGTEQFF.

The rearrangement uses TRBV4-1 and TRBJ2-7; D not certain. Germline V CDR1 and CDR2: MGHRA, YSYEKL. CDR3 size: 13 residues. Trimming took off 0 bases at V and 1 base at J, with 4 bases between the two ends. CDR3 sequence reads: CASSQDTSYEQYF. The DNA of the CDR3 is TGCGCCAGCAGCCAAGATACTTCCTACGAGCAGTACTTC.

This chain connects TRBV11-3 to TRBJ2-7; the D is unclear. Germline V gene lookup returns CDR1 SGHNT and CDR2 YENEEA. V gave up 6 bases and J gave up 0 bases, with 21 bases separating them. This CDR3 is 17 amino acids long. CDR3 DNA: TGTGCCAGCAGTCCTCCCTCCCGTGACCGGCGCTCCTACGAGCAGTACTTC. Residues: CASSPPSRDRRSYEQYF. The full variable domain, its missing parts supplied by reference TRBV11-3 and TRBJ2-7, is EAGVVQSPRYKIIEKKQPVAFWCNPISGHNTLYWYLQNLGQGPELLIRYENEEAVDDSQLPKDRFSAERLKGVDSTLKIQPAELGDSAVYLCASSPPSRDRRSYEQYFGPGTRLTVT.

In its sample, this clone is medium-sized. The CDR3 DNA reads TGTGCCAGCAGTGTCTCGGGCCAGGGGAGCGATGAGCAGTTCTTC. As protein: CASSVSGQGSDEQFF. This rearrangement joins TRBV2 to TRBJ2-1; D is perhaps TRBD1 (6 bases). The germline gives CDR1 SNHLY, CDR2 FYNNEI. CDR3 size: 15 residues. Trimming took off 4 bases at V and 8 bases at J, with 18 bases between the two ends.

This sequence joins TRBV7-9 and TRBJ2-7; D possibly corresponds to TRBD1 (5 bases). CDR1 SEHNR and CDR2 FQNEAQ come from the germline V gene (reference sequence). The CDR3 covers 13 residues. V shed 5 bases and J shed 5 bases, with 13 bases lying between them. CDR3 in amino acids: CASSQGWGNEQYF. CDR3 bases: TGTGCCAGCAGCCAGGGATGGGGTAACGAGCAGTACTTC.